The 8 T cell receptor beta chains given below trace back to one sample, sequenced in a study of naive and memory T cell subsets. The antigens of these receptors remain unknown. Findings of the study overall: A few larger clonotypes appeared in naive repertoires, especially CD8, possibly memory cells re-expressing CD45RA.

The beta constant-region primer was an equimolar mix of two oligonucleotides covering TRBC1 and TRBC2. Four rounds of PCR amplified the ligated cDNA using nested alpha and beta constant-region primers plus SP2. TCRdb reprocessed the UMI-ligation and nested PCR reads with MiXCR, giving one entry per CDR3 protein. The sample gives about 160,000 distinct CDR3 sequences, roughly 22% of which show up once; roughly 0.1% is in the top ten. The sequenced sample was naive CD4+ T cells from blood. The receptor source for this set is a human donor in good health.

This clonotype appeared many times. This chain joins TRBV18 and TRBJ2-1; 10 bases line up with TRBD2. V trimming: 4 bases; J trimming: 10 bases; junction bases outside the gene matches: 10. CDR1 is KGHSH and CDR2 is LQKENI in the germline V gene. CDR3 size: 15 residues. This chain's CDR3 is CASSLSSGRVEEQFF. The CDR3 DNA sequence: TGTGCCAGCTCACTATCTAGCGGGAGAGTCGAGGAGCAGTTCTTC.

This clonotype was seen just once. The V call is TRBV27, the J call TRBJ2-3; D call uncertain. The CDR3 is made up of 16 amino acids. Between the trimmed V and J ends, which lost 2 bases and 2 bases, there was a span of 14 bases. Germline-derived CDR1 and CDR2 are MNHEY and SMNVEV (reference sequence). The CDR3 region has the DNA TGTGCCAGCAGTTTAAGGCGCGGCAAACTCACAGATACGCAGTATTTT. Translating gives CASSLRRGKLTDTQYF.

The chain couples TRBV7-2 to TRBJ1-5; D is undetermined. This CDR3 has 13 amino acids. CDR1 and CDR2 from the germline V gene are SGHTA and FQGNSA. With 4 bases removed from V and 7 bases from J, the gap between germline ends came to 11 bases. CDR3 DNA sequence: TGTGCCAGCAGCTCGACAATGGCCCAGCCCCAGCATTTT. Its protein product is CASSSTMAQPQHF. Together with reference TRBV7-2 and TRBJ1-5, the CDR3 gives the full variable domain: GAGVSQSPSNKVTEKGKDVELRCDPISGHTALYWYRQSLGQGLEFLIYFQGNSAPDKSGLPSDRFSAERTGGSVSTLTIQRTQQEDSAVYLCASSSTMAQPQHFGDGTRLSIL.

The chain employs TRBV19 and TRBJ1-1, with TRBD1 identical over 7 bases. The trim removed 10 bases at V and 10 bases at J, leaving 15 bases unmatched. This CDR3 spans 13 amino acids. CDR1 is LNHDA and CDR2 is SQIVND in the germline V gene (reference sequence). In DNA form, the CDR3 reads TGTGCCACTAACGACAGGGTGGGTCTCGTAGCTTTCTTT. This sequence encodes CATNDRVGLVAFF.

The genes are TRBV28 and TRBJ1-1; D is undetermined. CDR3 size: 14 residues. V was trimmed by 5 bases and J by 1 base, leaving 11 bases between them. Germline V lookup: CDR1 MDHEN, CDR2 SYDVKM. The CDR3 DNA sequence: TGTGCCAGCAGTACGCTGGTCCCGAACACTGAAGCTTTCTTT. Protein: CASSTLVPNTEAFF.

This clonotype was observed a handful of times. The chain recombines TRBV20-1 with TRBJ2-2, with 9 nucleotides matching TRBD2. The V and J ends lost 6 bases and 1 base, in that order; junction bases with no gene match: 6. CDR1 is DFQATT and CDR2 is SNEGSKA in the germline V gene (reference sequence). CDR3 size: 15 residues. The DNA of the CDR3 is TGCAGTGCCAACCGACTAGCGGTGAACACCGGGGAGCTGTTTTTT. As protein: CSANRLAVNTGELFF.

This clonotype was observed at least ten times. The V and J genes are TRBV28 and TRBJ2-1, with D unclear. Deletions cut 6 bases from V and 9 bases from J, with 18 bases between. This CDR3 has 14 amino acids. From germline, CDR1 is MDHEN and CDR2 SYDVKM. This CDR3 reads CASRKTSGPREQFF. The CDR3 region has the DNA TGTGCCAGCAGAAAAACTTCGGGCCCCCGTGAGCAGTTCTTC.

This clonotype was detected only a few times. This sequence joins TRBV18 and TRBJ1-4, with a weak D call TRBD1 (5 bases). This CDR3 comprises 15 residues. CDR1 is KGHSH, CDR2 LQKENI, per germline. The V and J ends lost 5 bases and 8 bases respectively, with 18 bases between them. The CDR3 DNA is TGTGCCAGCTCAAAGGACGGGGGGAATCCGGAAAAACTGTTTTTT. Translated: CASSKDGGNPEKLFF.